The clone carrying this T cell receptor beta chain was found many times. These data belong to a study of molecular identifiers for immune sequencing clone quantification. MiXCR, applied by TCRdb to the PCR reads, yields one record per CDR3 protein. The profile shows under 650,000 distinct CDR3 sequences, 15% to 20% of them singletons. CDR1 and CDR2 from the germline V gene are MGHRA and YSYEKL. This CDR3 is built from 14 residues. V shed 2 bases, J shed 7 bases, and the junction held 5 bases outside the gene matches. The chain employs TRBV4-1 and TRBJ1-5, with 7 bases aligning to TRBD1. This TCR was recovered from a human donor in good health. Some libraries in this study had Jurkat cell RNA spiked in. The sequenced sample consisted of naive CD8+ T cells from blood, with Jurkat cell RNA spiked in. Subset specified: FACS-sorted CD8+CD4-CCR7+CD45RA+ naive T cells. Written as DNA, the CDR3 is TGCGCCAGCAGCCAAACAGGGGTTGGACAGCCCCAGCATTTT. This encodes CASSQTGVGQPQHF.